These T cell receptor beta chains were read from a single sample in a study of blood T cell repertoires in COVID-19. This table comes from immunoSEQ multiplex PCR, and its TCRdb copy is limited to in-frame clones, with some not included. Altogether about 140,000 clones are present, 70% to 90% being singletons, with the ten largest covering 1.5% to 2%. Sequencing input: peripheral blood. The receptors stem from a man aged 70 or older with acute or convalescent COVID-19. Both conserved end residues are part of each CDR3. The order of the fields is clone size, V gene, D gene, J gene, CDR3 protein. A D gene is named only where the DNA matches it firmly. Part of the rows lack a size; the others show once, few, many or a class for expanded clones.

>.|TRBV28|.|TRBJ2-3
CASSSHNNTQYF
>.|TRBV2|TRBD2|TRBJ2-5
CASSRTSGGETQYF
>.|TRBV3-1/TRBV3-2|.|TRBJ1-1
CASRRQDLNTEAFF
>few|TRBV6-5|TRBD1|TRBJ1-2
CASSPFSTGVYGYTF
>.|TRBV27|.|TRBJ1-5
CASSLKGYSNQPQHF
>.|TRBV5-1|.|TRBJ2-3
CASSLAVGRTDTQYF
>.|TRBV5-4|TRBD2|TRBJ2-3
CATRGRALSTDTQYF
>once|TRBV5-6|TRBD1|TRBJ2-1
CASSWDRANEQFF
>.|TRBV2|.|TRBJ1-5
CASSEGSGYHQPQHF
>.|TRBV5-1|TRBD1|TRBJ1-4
CASSSTGGYEKLFF